The source of this T cell receptor beta chain is a study of shared clonotypes between healthy human individuals. The CDR3 loop spans 13 amino acids. Germline V gene lookup returns CDR1 SGHRS and CDR2 YFSETQ. Between the trimmed V and J ends, which lost 0 bases and 3 bases, there was a span of 6 bases. General study findings and limits: Sampling involved blood alone; tissue repertoires likely differ. Rarefaction revealed incomplete sorted-subset sequencing despite large depth. Four donors showed sharing of about 4.8% of naive CD4 clonotypes.

Methods used by the authors: With immunoSEQ giving junction-only sequences and no quality scores, filtering differed. The assay was immunoSEQ multiplex PCR, and TCRdb's table has in-frame clones only and misses some. The V and J calls and clone size come from that table; D and trimming were worked out from the DNA. The sample consists of 2,500,000 or so clones, approximately 90% of them appearing once. As for this clone: Its cognate antigen is unknown. The same CDR3 arises from other DNA sequences in this sample as well.

The sequencing input was naive CD4+ T cells from PBMCs. The subset denotes: CD45RA+ positively selected. This chain links TRBV5-1 with TRBJ2-5; the D gene is possibly TRBD2 (5 bases). The clonotype originates from a young man in good health. Some clones in this sample may be carry-over from other donors' samples. Written as DNA, the CDR3 is TGCGCCAGCAGCTTGGGTAGCGAAGAGACCCAGTACTTC. Amino acid sequence: CASSLGSEETQYF.